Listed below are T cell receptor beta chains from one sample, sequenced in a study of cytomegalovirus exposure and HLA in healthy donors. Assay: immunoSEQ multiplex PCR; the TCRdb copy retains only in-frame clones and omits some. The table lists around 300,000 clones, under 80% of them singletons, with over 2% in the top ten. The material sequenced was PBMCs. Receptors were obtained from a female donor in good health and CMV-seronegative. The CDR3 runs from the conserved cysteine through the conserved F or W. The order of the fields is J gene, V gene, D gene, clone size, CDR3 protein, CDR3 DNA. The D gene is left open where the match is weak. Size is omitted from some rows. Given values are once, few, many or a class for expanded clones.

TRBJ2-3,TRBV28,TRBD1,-,CASSSEGQGAVDTQYF,TGTGCCAGCAGTTCAGAGGGACAGGGAGCAGTAGATACGCAGTATTTT
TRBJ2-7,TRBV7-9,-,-,CASSAPTASYEQYF,TGTGCCAGCAGCGCCCCGACAGCGTCCTACGAGCAGTACTTC
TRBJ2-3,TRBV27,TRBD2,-,CASRRMRGERTDTQYF,TGTGCCAGCAGGCGGATGCGGGGGGAACGCACAGATACGCAGTATTTT
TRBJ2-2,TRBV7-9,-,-,CASSYTGTTTGELFF,TGTGCCAGCAGCTACACCGGGACAACTACCGGGGAGCTGTTTTTT
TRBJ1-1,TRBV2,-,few,CASSGTGLNTEAFF,TGTGCCAGCAGTGGAACAGGACTGAACACTGAAGCTTTCTTT
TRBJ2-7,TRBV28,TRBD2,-,CASSPQGGSGSEQYF,TGTGCCAGCAGTCCCCAAGGAGGTAGCGGGAGCGAGCAGTACTTC
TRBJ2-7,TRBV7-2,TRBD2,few,CASSLSGRGDEQYF,TGTGCCAGCAGCCTTAGCGGGAGGGGTGACGAGCAGTACTTC
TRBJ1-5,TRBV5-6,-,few,CASKSGAGQSDQPQHF,TGTGCCAGCAAGTCAGGGGCCGGACAGTCCGATCAGCCCCAGCATTTT
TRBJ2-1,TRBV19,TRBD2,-,CASSTLLAGGPSSYNEQFF,TGTGCCAGTAGTACGTTACTAGCGGGAGGCCCGAGCTCCTACAATGAGCAGTTCTTC
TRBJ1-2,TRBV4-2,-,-,CASSPTALDGYTF,TGTGCCAGCAGCCCGACAGCTCTGGATGGCTACACCTTC
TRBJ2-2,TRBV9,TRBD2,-,CASSVDASGNPPTGELFF,TGTGCCAGCAGCGTAGATGCTAGCGGGAATCCCCCCACCGGGGAGCTGTTTTTT
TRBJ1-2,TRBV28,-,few,CASSENLKRTYGYTF,TGTGCCAGCAGTGAGAACCTTAAGCGGACGTATGGCTACACCTTC
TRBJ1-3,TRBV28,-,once,CASRPPNAYGNTIYF,TGTGCCAGCAGACCCCCTAATGCATATGGAAACACCATATATTTT
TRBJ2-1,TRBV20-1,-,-,CSGDRGNEQFF,TGCAGCGGGGATCGGGGGAATGAGCAGTTCTTC
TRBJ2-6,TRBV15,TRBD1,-,CATSSRVGQGAGANVLTF,TGTGCCACCAGCAGTCGGGTGGGACAGGGGGCTGGGGCCAACGTCCTGACTTTC
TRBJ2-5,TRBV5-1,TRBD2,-,CASSLAGFVGGKETQYF,TGCGCCAGTTCACTAGCGGGATTTGTTGGGGGTAAAGAGACCCAGTACTTC
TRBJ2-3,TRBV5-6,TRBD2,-,CASSFRGTSGLTDTQYF,TGTGCCAGCAGTTTCCGGGGGACTAGCGGGCTCACAGATACGCAGTATTTT
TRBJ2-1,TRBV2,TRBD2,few,CASSDSGGYNEQFF,TGTGCCAGCAGTGATAGCGGGGGGTACAATGAGCAGTTCTTC
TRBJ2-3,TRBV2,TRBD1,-,CASSSAQGADTDTQYF,TGTGCCAGCAGCTCCGCTCAGGGGGCGGACACAGATACGCAGTATTTT
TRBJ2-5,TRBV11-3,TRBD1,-,CASSADRGQGTQYF,TGTGCCAGCAGCGCCGACAGGGGGCAGGGGACCCAGTACTTC
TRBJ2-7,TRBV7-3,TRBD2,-,CASSFGTGGPYEQYF,TGTGCCAGCAGCTTTGGGACGGGAGGCCCCTACGAGCAGTACTTC
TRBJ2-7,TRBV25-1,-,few,CASSRDIYEQYF,TGTGCCAGCAGTAGAGACATCTACGAGCAGTACTTC
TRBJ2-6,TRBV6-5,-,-,CASSGQSGANVLTF,TGTGCCAGCAGCGGACAGTCTGGGGCCAACGTCCTGACTTTC
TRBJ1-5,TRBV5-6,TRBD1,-,CASSPRTGAVTW,TGTGCCAGCAGCCCGAGGACAGGGGCCGTAACCTGG
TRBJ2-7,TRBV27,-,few,CASSLVAVQTAGYEQYF,TGTGCCAGCAGTCTTGTAGCGGTACAAACCGCGGGATACGAGCAGTACTTC
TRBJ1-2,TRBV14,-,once,CASSQDQGVYGYTF,TGTGCCAGCAGCCAAGATCAAGGGGTCTATGGCTACACCTTC
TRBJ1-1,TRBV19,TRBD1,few,CASSTGQGYRYAFF,TGTGCCAGTAGTACCGGACAGGGCTATAGGTATGCTTTCTTT
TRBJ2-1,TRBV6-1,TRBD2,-,CASIPTSGSLNEQFF,TGTGCCAGCATCCCGACTAGCGGGAGTCTCAATGAGCAGTTCTTC
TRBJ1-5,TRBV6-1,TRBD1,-,CASSERWTGRAVYSNQPQHF,TGTGCCAGCAGTGAAAGGTGGACAGGGCGTGCCGTCTATAGCAATCAGCCCCAGCATTTT
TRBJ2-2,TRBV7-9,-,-,CASRIDMTGELFF,TGTGCCAGCAGGATTGACATGACCGGGGAGCTGTTTTTT
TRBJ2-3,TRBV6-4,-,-,CASSALSGVGTDTQYF,TGTGCCAGCAGTGCCCTATCCGGGGTTGGCACAGATACGCAGTATTTT
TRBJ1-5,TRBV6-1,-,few,CASSGGQPNQPQHF,TGTGCCAGCAGTGGGGGGCAGCCCAATCAGCCCCAGCATTTT
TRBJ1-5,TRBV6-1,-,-,CASSEVLAQPQHF,TGTGCCAGCAGTGAAGTCCTGGCTCAGCCCCAGCATTTT
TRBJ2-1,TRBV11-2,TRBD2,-,CASSFSGQQFF,TGTGCCAGCAGCTTTAGCGGGCAGCAGTTCTTC
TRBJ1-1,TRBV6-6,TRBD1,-,CASSHGGGQGGAEAFF,TGTGCCAGCAGTCACGGGGGAGGACAGGGAGGGGCTGAAGCTTTCTTT
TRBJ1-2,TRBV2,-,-,CASSDRKRAAYYGYTF,TGTGCCAGCAGTGATAGGAAGCGAGCGGCATACTATGGCTACACCTTC
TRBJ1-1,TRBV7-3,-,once,CASSLQGKGTEAFF,TGTGCCAGCAGCTTACAGGGGAAGGGGACTGAAGCTTTCTTT
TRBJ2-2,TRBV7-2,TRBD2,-,CASSTRLAGGNGELFF,TGTGCCAGCAGCACACGACTAGCGGGAGGTAACGGGGAGCTGTTTTTT
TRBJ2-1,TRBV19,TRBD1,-,CASSRKQGIFSYNEQFF,TGTGCCAGTAGTAGAAAACAGGGGATATTCTCCTACAATGAGCAGTTCTTC
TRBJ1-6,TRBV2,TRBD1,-,CASRPRPGQGLSNSPLHF,TGTGCCAGCAGACCACGACCGGGACAGGGGTTATCGAATTCACCCCTCCACTTT
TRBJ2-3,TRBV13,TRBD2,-,CASSLLASGWSTDTQYF,TGTGCCAGCAGCTTATTAGCTAGCGGGTGGAGCACAGATACGCAGTATTTT
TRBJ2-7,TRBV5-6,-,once,CASSLQVPYEQYF,TGTGCCAGCAGCTTACAGGTGCCCTACGAGCAGTACTTC